The clone carrying this T cell receptor beta chain was counted a single time. Its target is not known. Both 60 Vbeta primers and 13 Jbeta primers went into the PCR. Profiling relied on immunoSEQ multiplex PCR, and the TCRdb table lists in-frame clones only, not all of them. The sample lists some 150,000 clones, approximately 63% occurring once. The source of the sample is a study of cytomegalovirus exposure and HLA in healthy donors. At the level of the study: The early release's HLA-typed donors yielded 78 million or so unique TCRs.

The CDR3 runs 15 residues. From germline, CDR1 is MNHNS and CDR2 SASEGT. V was cut by 0 bases and J by 8 bases, with 14 bases left in between. Whole-study results and caveats: A missense DCLRE1C variant was associated with V- and J-gene trimming of TCR beta chains in a later analysis, and an independent cohort replicated the association.

The sample was PBMCs. The TCR sequence derives from a woman aged 55-70 years in good health and CMV-seropositive. The chain employs TRBV6-1 and TRBJ1-5; maybe TRBD1 (6 bases). The CDR3 nucleotides are TGTGCCAGCAGTGAAGCGCAGGGGCCCTTGGAGCCCCAGCATTTT. As protein: CASSEAQGPLEPQHF.